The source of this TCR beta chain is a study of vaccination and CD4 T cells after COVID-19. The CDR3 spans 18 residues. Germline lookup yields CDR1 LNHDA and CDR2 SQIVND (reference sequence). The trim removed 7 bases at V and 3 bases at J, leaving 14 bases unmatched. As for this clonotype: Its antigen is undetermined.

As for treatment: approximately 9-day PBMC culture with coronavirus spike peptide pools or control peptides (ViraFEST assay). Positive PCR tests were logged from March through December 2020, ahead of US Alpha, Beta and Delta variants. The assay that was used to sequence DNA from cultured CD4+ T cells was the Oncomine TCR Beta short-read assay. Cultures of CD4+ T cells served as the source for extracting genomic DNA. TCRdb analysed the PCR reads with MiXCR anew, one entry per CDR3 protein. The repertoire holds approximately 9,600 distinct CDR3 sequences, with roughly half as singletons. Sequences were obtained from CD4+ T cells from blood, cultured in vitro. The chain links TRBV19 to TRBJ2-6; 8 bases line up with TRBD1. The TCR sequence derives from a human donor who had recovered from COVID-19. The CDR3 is CASTYRPQGAIGANVLTF. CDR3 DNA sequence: TGTGCCAGTACCTATCGACCCCAGGGGGCAATTGGGGCCAACGTCCTGACTTTC. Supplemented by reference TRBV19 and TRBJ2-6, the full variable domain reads DGGITQSPKYLFRKEGQNVTLSCEQNLNHDAMYWYRQDPGQGLRLIYYSQIVNDFQKGDIAEGYSVSREKKESFPLTVTSAQKNPTAFYLCASTYRPQGAIGANVLTFGAGSRLTVL.